The clone carrying this T cell receptor beta chain was detected only a few times. Clones were read by immunoSEQ multiplex PCR, and TCRdb kept only the in-frame ones, dropping some. The repertoire holds more than 12,000 clones, with 85% to 90% as singletons. The data derive from a study of blood T cell repertoires in COVID-19. The germline V gene has CDR1 MNHEY and CDR2 SVGAGI. There are 15 residues in the CDR3. Trimming pared 4 bases from V and 2 bases from J, leaving 12 bases between. The J gene is TRBJ2-1, the V gene TRBV6-5; the D is unclear. Sequenced: peripheral blood. This receptor was taken from a human donor in a cohort sampled during active COVID-19. The CDR3 sequence: CASSFGADPYNEQFF. CDR3 bases: TGTGCCAGCAGTTTCGGCGCGGATCCCTACAATGAGCAGTTCTTC.